Listed below are T cell receptor beta chains from one sample, sequenced in a study of control samples from healthy donors and cancer patients. Data came from immunoSEQ multiplex PCR; TCRdb stores just in-frame clones and leaves some out. This table holds about 190,000 clones, about 89% found once. The source material was blood. All receptors come from a man younger than 40 in good health. Each CDR3 is given with its conserved first and last residue. A D gene is named only where the DNA matches it firmly. Only part of the rows carry a size: once, few, many, or a class if the clone is expanded.

TRBJ2-7,-,TRBD1,TRBV2,TGTGCCAGCAGACCCGGGACAGGGGGCTCCTACGAGCAGTACTTC,CASRPGTGGSYEQYF
TRBJ2-2,-,-,TRBV7-3,TGTGCCAGCAGCTTAACGCCAAACGCCGGGGAGCTGTTTTTT,CASSLTPNAGELFF
TRBJ1-2,-,-,TRBV7-2,TGTGCCAGCAGCTTAGGATGGACAGCGACTAACTATGGCTACACCTTC,CASSLGWTATNYGYTF
TRBJ1-1,-,-,TRBV27,TGTGCCAGCAGTCTCCAGAGGAACACTGAAGCTTTCTTT,CASSLQRNTEAFF
TRBJ2-3,-,TRBD2,TRBV27,TGTGCCAGCCAGACTAGCGGGGGCACAGATACGCAGTATTTT,CASQTSGGTDTQYF
TRBJ1-2,-,-,TRBV7-9,TGTGCCAGCAGCGCTGCAGGATGGGACGGCTACACCTTC,CASSAAGWDGYTF
TRBJ1-2,-,-,TRBV19,TGTGCCAGTAGTACGGGAGGCAGCTATGGCTACACCTTC,CASSTGGSYGYTF
TRBJ2-1,-,-,TRBV12-3/TRBV12-4,TGTGCCAGCAGTTTCGGTCCCATGAATGAGCAGTTCTTC,CASSFGPMNEQFF
TRBJ2-5,-,TRBD1,TRBV5-6,TGTGCCAGCAGCCTAATGACAGGGGTCGGGGAGACCCAGTACTTC,CASSLMTGVGETQYF
TRBJ2-1,-,-,TRBV7-9,TGTGCCAGCAGCTTAGCGCAGGACTCTTATGTCGAGGATGAGCAGTTCTTC,CASSLAQDSYVEDEQFF
TRBJ1-6,-,-,TRBV13,TGTGCCAGCAGCTTCCGAGCAGGTGGGGGTTCACCCCTCCACTTT,CASSFRAGGGSPLHF
TRBJ2-3,-,-,TRBV6-1,TGTGCCAGCAGTGAACTCAGGGGGGGGCCAGCGGGGACTCTCACAGATACGCAGTATTTT,CASSELRGGPAGTLTDTQYF
TRBJ1-1,-,-,TRBV11-2,TGTGCCAGCAGCTTAGTTTTCGTAGAAGGGACTGAAGCTTTCTTT,CASSLVFVEGTEAFF
TRBJ2-6,-,-,TRBV11-2,TGTGCCAGCAGCTTAAATATAGGCGCTGGGGCCAACGTCCTGACTTTC,CASSLNIGAGANVLTF
TRBJ1-1,-,TRBD1,TRBV18,TGTGCCAGCTCACCCCAGGGACAGGGGGCCACTGAAGCTTTCTTT,CASSPQGQGATEAFF
TRBJ2-7,-,TRBD1,TRBV4-1,TGCGCCAGCAGCCAGTTGACAGGGTCCTACGAGCAGTACTTC,CASSQLTGSYEQYF
TRBJ2-3,once,TRBD2,TRBV6-4,TGTGCCAGCAGTAAGGCGGGGGGGCCATCGATCACAGATACGCAGTATTTT,CASSKAGGPSITDTQYF
TRBJ1-5,-,-,TRBV12-5,TGTGCTAGTGGTTTTGGCCAGTTCAATCAGCCCCAGCATTTT,CASGFGQFNQPQHF
TRBJ2-1,-,-,TRBV5-4,TGTGCCAGCAGCTCTTCGGGTCCCGGGGCCAATGAGCAGTTCTTC,CASSSSGPGANEQFF
TRBJ1-5,-,-,TRBV5-4,TGTGCCAGCAGCTTGGACGGGGCCAGCAATCAGCCCCAGCATTTT,CASSLDGASNQPQHF
TRBJ1-2,-,-,TRBV7-2,TGTGCCAGCACTTACCGGCAGAGTAACTATGGCTACACCTTC,CASTYRQSNYGYTF
TRBJ1-5,-,-,TRBV6-2/TRBV6-3,TGTGCCAGCAGTTACGGTGGGGGGGGCAATCAGCCCCAGCATTTT,CASSYGGGGNQPQHF
TRBJ2-4,-,-,TRBV7-9,TGTGCCAGCAGCTTGGGGATGCAACAGGGTCGGGCCAAAAACATTCAGTACTTC,CASSLGMQQGRAKNIQYF
TRBJ1-2,-,-,TRBV27,TGTGCCAGCAGTTTAGGCGGGATAGGTGGCTACACCTTC,CASSLGGIGGYTF
TRBJ2-3,-,-,TRBV24-1,TGTGCCACCAGTGGTCCGAGGGTAGCAGATACGCAGTATTTT,CATSGPRVADTQYF
TRBJ1-2,-,-,TRBV7-9,TGTGCCAGCAGCTTAGCGATGGGACCGCGCTTTGGGCGCTATGGCTACACCTTC,CASSLAMGPRFGRYGYTF
TRBJ1-6,-,-,TRBV3-1/TRBV3-2,TGTGCCAGCAGCCAAGCGCAAGTAAATTCACCCCTCCACTTT,CASSQAQVNSPLHF
TRBJ2-2,-,TRBD2,TRBV5-6,TGTGCCAGCAGCTCCATTTTAGCGGGGGTCACCGGGGAGCTGTTTTTT,CASSSILAGVTGELFF
TRBJ1-1,-,-,TRBV30,TGTGCCTGGAGTCAGATTATCTCAAAACTTGATGAAGCTTTCTTT,CAWSQIISKLDEAFF
TRBJ2-4,-,-,TRBV4-1,TGCGCCAGCAGCCAAAACCTCAAAAACATTCAGTACTTC,CASSQNLKNIQYF
TRBJ1-2,-,TRBD1,TRBV2,TGTGCCAGCAGTCTACAGGGGGGGCCTAACTATGGCTACACCTTC,CASSLQGGPNYGYTF
TRBJ1-2,-,TRBD1,TRBV6-5,TGTGCCAGCAGCTCCGGGACAGGGGGGGACTATGGCTACACCTTC,CASSSGTGGDYGYTF
TRBJ1-2,-,-,TRBV2,TGTGCCGTAAAAGGACAGCAAAACTATGGCTACACCTTC,CAVKGQQNYGYTF
TRBJ1-3,-,TRBD1,TRBV30,TGTGCCTGGAGTGTAAGTCCCCGCGACAGGGCGAGCTCTGGAAACACCATATATTTT,CAWSVSPRDRASSGNTIYF
TRBJ2-1,once,TRBD1,TRBV29-1,TGCAGCGTTCCGGGACAGGGTATCGGTGAGCAGTTCTTC,CSVPGQGIGEQFF